This TCR beta chain was captured in a study of cytomegalovirus exposure and HLA in healthy donors. The donors comprised healthy bone marrow donors. In the PCR, 60 Vbeta and 13 Jbeta primers were used. Assay used: immunoSEQ multiplex PCR; TCRdb lists only in-frame clones, some missing. The table records about 99,000 clones, around 80% of them present only once. Concerning this clone itself: The antigen is not known.

Overall study results and limits: Several of the most significant clusters appeared linked to common viral pathogens, based on a later analysis.

Germline CDR1 is MGHDK and CDR2 is SYGVNS. Trimming took 4 bases from V and 2 from J, leaving 3 bases between them. This CDR3 contains 13 residues. This sequence joins TRBV25-1 and TRBJ2-6; no firm D call. The sequence came from a woman aged 18 to 35 in good health and CMV-seropositive. Sample: PBMCs. CDR3 coding DNA: TGTGCCAGCAGTGTAACTGGGGCCAACGTCCTGACTTTC. Translating it yields CASSVTGANVLTF. The full variable domain, its missing parts supplied by reference TRBV25-1 and TRBJ2-6, is EADIYQTPRYLVIGTGKKITLECSQTMGHDKMYWYQQDPGMELHLIHYSYGVNSTEKGDLSSESTVSRIRTEHFPLTLESARPSHTSQYLCASSVTGANVLTFGAGSRLTVL.